The clone carrying this TCR beta chain turned up a few times. Its antigen is unknown. As to time point: patch test 1, 2 weeks after DPC sensitization. As for treatment: therapeutic diphenylcyclopropenone sensitization with weekly scalp DPC. Researchers sampled blood before each patch test went on. The donor pool consisted of alopecia patients aged 18 to 70 years, considered suitable for DPC. One entry per CDR3 protein, called by TCRdb with MiXCR from the RACE reads. The data show 95,000 to 150,000 distinct CDR3 sequences, with roughly an eighth seen just once and approximately 0.89% held by the top ten. This entry belongs to a study of human T cells and chemical hapten exposure. Overall study context: While the approximately 24-week study was under way, patients received diphenylcyclopropenone on the scalp every week.

Overall study results and limits: Healthy people's immune response may differ from that of the donors, who had alopecia.

Sequenced here: whole blood, sampled in connection with sensitization to the hapten diphenylcyclopropenone (DPC). The receptor was derived from a young man with alopecia areata. Some clones in this sample may be carry-over from other donors' samples.

The CDR3 loop reads CASSPPGREQYF. The DNA for the CDR3 is TGTGCCAGCAGCCCCCCGGGCCGCGAGCAGTACTTC. This chain links TRBV11-2 with TRBJ2-7, with unresolved D. The V end lost 5 bases, the J end lost 6 bases, and 11 bases lay between the germline ends. Germline V gene sequence: CDR1 SGHAT, CDR2 FQNNGV. This CDR3 region has 12 residues.